One and the same sample provided the 23 T cell receptor beta chains below, sequenced in a study of shared clonotypes between healthy human individuals. Using immunoSEQ multiplex PCR, the repertoire was profiled, and TCRdb retains in-frame clones only, with some absent. Of 600,000 to 750,000 clones listed, 72% are singletons. The sequenced sample was memory CD4+ T cells sorted from blood. Subset described: CD45RA-negative fraction. These receptors were taken from a woman in her twenties or thirties in good health.

The chain joins TRBV7-8 to TRBJ1-3, with D possibly being TRBD1 (5 bases). Germline-derived CDR1 and CDR2 are SGHVS and FQNEAQ. This CDR3 spans 16 amino acids. V was trimmed by 3 bases and J by 1 base, leaving 13 bases between them. As DNA, the CDR3 is TGTGCCAGCAGCTTCAGGGTACCGAAGTCTGGAAACACCATATATTTT. Translation gives CASSFRVPKSGNTIYF.

This clone was counted once. The chain combines TRBV6-6 with TRBJ1-2; TRBD1 matches at 9 bases. Losses at the gene ends were 6 bases for V and 2 bases for J; bases not matched to a gene: 4. Germline assignment: CDR1 MNHNY and CDR2 SVGAGI (reference sequence). This CDR3 is 14 amino acids long. CDR3 bases: TGTGCCAGCAGGGTGGGGACAGGGAACTATGGCTACACCTTC. This codes for CASRVGTGNYGYTF.

V gene TRBV5-4 combines with J gene TRBJ2-5; the D gene could be TRBD1 or TRBD2 (5 bases each). CDR3 length: 11 amino acids. With 10 bases removed from V and 5 bases from J, the gap between germline ends came to 12 bases. Germline values: CDR1 SGHNT, CDR2 YYREEE (reference sequence). The CDR3 spells CAWGPSETQYF. DNA of the CDR3: TGTGCCTGGGGACCATCGGAGACCCAGTACTTC.

The chain combines TRBV19 with TRBJ2-5; 9 nucleotides match TRBD1. Germline-derived CDR1 and CDR2 are LNHDA and SQIVND (reference sequence). The CDR3 covers 16 residues. V shed 4 bases, J shed 0 bases, and the junction held 6 bases outside the gene matches. DNA of the CDR3: TGTGCCAGTAGTAGATTTTGGGACAGGGACCAAGAGACCCAGTACTTC. The encoded protein is CASSRFWDRDQETQYF. Using reference TRBV19 and TRBJ2-5 for the parts outside the CDR3, the full variable domain is DGGITQSPKYLFRKEGQNVTLSCEQNLNHDAMYWYRQDPGQGLRLIYYSQIVNDFQKGDIAEGYSVSREKKESFPLTVTSAQKNPTAFYLCASSRFWDRDQETQYFGPGTRLLVL.

The V and J genes are TRBV7-3 and TRBJ2-3; 16 bases agree with TRBD2. CDR3 length: 18 residues. After removal of 5 bases from V and 4 bases from J, the junction contained 9 bases not matched to a gene. In germline, CDR1 is SGHTA, CDR2 FQGTGA. In DNA form, the CDR3 reads TGTGCCAGCAGCACGATGGGACTAGCGGGAGGGATACCAGATACGCAGTATTTT. This gives the protein CASSTMGLAGGIPDTQYF.

V usage is TRBV30 and J usage is TRBJ1-1; D uncertain. Trimming pared 3 bases from V and 5 bases from J, leaving 10 bases between. The CDR3 runs to 12 residues. Germline CDR1 reads GTSNPN; CDR2 reads SVGIG (reference sequence). CDR3 sequence (DNA): TGTGCCTGGAGCGCACAGTTAACTGAAGCTTTCTTT. It translates to CAWSAQLTEAFF. The full variable domain, in which reference TRBV30 and TRBJ1-1 provide the parts outside the CDR3, is SQTIHQWPATLVQPVGSPLSLECTVEGTSNPNLYWYRQAAGRGLQLLFYSVGIGQISSEVPQNLSASRPQDRQFILSSKKLLLSDSGFYLCAWSAQLTEAFFGQGTRLTVV.

The rearrangement joins TRBV5-1 to TRBJ1-1; TRBD1 matches at 8 bases. The germline CDR1 and CDR2 sequences are SGHRS and YFSETQ. The CDR3 totals 14 residues. J lost 3 bases, V lost 7 bases, and 8 bases had no gene match. The CDR3 nucleotides are TGCGCCAGCTTTCAGGGGGCCGGGGACACTGAAGCTTTCTTT. It translates to CASFQGAGDTEAFF.

V usage is TRBV28 and J usage is TRBJ1-2, with D hard to call. The CDR3 contains 11 residues. Per germline, CDR1 MDHEN and CDR2 SYDVKM. The germline V and J ends were trimmed by 3 bases and 8 bases, with 7 bases remaining between them. The CDR3 spells CASSFQRGYTF. CDR3 DNA: TGTGCCAGCAGTTTCCAGCGGGGCTACACCTTC.

CDR3 coding DNA: TGTGCCAGCTACAGGGTTGGGTCCGGGGAGCTGTTTTTT. Amino acid sequence: CASYRVGSGELFF. The V call is TRBV6-5, the J call TRBJ2-2; D might be TRBD1 (6 bases). Looked up from germline, CDR1 is MNHEY and CDR2 is SVGAGI. The ends were cut back, 8 bases at V and 6 bases at J, with 13 bases in the middle. The CDR3 is 13 residues long.

This clone was seen only a few times. The chain combines TRBV9 with TRBJ2-1, with D tentatively TRBD2 (6 bases). Germline V gene sequence: CDR1 SGDLS, CDR2 YYNGEE. This CDR3 is built from 17 residues. Trimming took 0 bases from V and 8 from J, leaving 21 bases between them. The CDR3 sequence: CASSVEPPGTLLDEQFF. The CDR3 nucleotides read TGTGCCAGCAGCGTAGAGCCCCCCGGGACTCTATTGGATGAGCAGTTCTTC.

The CDR3 coding sequence is TGTGCCAGCAGCCCGACTAGCGGGAGGCAAGAGACCCAGTACTTC. Its protein product is CASSPTSGRQETQYF. The rearrangement links TRBV5-4 to TRBJ2-5; 13 nucleotides align to TRBD2. The CDR3 has 15 amino acids. Germline V gene lookup returns CDR1 SGHNT and CDR2 YYREEE (reference sequence). After removal of 4 bases from V and 2 bases from J, the junction contained 2 bases not matched to a gene.

The chain links TRBV6-1 to TRBJ2-7; D is perhaps TRBD2 (6 bases). V was clipped by 7 bases and J by 0 bases, with 16 bases between them. This CDR3 region has 15 residues. Germline-derived CDR1 and CDR2 are MNHNS and SASEGT. CDR3 DNA: TGTGCCAGCAAAGGGACTCAGGGATTCTCCTACGAGCAGTACTTC. Translating it yields CASKGTQGFSYEQYF.

This clone appeared once. J is TRBJ2-3 and V is TRBV6-4, with D perhaps TRBD2 (6 bases). Germline V gene lookup returns CDR1 MRHNA and CDR2 SNTAGT. The V and J ends lost 6 bases and 1 base respectively, with 11 bases between them. The CDR3 is made up of 14 amino acids. The CDR3 DNA sequence: TGTGCCAGCAGCGTTAGCGGCGGCACAGATACGCAGTATTTT. Translation: CASSVSGGTDTQYF.

The genes are TRBV6-1 and TRBJ2-6, with D possibly TRBD2 on 5 matching bases. The CDR3 contains 17 residues. CDR1 MNHNS and CDR2 SASEGT come from the germline V gene. V was shortened by 4 bases and J by 2 bases, with 15 bases between the two germline ends. The CDR3 sequence is CASSGHMGRTGANVLTF. The CDR3 nucleotides read TGTGCCAGCAGTGGACACATGGGGAGAACTGGGGCCAACGTCCTGACTTTC.

The chain has TRBV6-6 and TRBJ2-7; the D call may be TRBD1 or TRBD2 (5 bases each). The CDR3 consists of 13 residues. V lost 5 bases to trimming and J lost 4 bases, with 12 bases between them. Germline V gives CDR1 MNHNY, CDR2 SVGAGI (reference sequence). CDR3 loop: CASSPGPEYEQYF. The CDR3 bases are TGTGCCAGCAGTCCGGGACCGGAGTACGAGCAGTACTTC.

The chain carries TRBV7-8 and TRBJ2-7; D not certain. Germline CDR1 SGHVS, CDR2 FQNEAQ. The CDR3 sequence is 14 residues long. The ends were cut back, 0 bases at V and 3 bases at J, with 9 bases in the middle. The CDR3 region has the DNA TGTGCCAGCAGCTTAGCGGTATACGGCTACGAGCAGTACTTC. Protein product: CASSLAVYGYEQYF.

V usage is TRBV29-1 and J usage is TRBJ2-1; TRBD2 matches 8 bases. Trimming took 6 bases from V and 9 from J; bases not matched to a gene: 13. This CDR3 is built from 14 residues. Germline V gene sequence: CDR1 SQVTM, CDR2 ANQGSEA. The CDR3 DNA follows: TGCAGCGTCGAGCCCAGCGGGAGCCATCGTGAGCAGTTCTTC. This translates into CSVEPSGSHREQFF.

Of note for this clone: Other DNA sequences of this sample code for an identical CDR3. The chain couples TRBV7-2 to TRBJ2-7; TRBD2 aligns across 8 bases. CDR1 is SGHTA, CDR2 FQGNSA, per germline. This CDR3 is built from 15 residues. Trimming at V came to 9 bases and at J to 5 bases, leaving 15 bases not matched to a gene. The CDR3 DNA follows: TGTGCCAGTAGGTCCCTCATCGGGAGGGCCGACGAGCAGTACTTC. Translating it yields CASRSLIGRADEQYF.

This clone was seen more than once but under ten times. The chain recombines TRBV28 with TRBJ1-2, with 7 bases aligning to TRBD1. From germline, CDR1 is MDHEN and CDR2 SYDVKM. The J segment lost 8 bases and the V segment lost 7 bases, leaving 7 bases of the junction unmatched. The CDR3 consists of 12 residues. CDR3 coding DNA: TGTGCCAGCACGACAGGGTTGAAAGGCTACACCTTC. Its translation: CASTTGLKGYTF.

The V gene is TRBV5-6, the J gene TRBJ2-5, with TRBD2 as a possible D gene (6 bases). The CDR3 extends over 14 amino acids. Deletions cut 0 bases from V and 1 base from J, with 7 bases between. Germline V gives CDR1 SGHDT, CDR2 YYEEEE. The chain's CDR3 is CASSLVAAQETQYF. CDR3 DNA: TGTGCCAGCAGCTTGGTAGCGGCCCAAGAGACCCAGTACTTC.

This rearrangement joins TRBV5-1 to TRBJ2-1; 7 nucleotides agree with TRBD2. The CDR3 runs 15 residues. Germline trimming cut 4 bases from V and 5 bases from J; bases unmatched to any gene: 9. Germline V gene lookup returns CDR1 SGHRS and CDR2 YFSETQ. CDR3 DNA sequence: TGCGCCAGCAGCCCCTTTACTAGCGTCAACAATGAGCAGTTCTTC. It codes for CASSPFTSVNNEQFF.

This rearrangement joins TRBV2 to TRBJ1-4, with TRBD1 as a possible D gene (5 bases). There are 12 residues in the CDR3. The germline V gene encodes CDR1 SNHLY and CDR2 FYNNEI. The ends were cut back, 8 bases at V and 7 bases at J, with 11 bases in the middle. The CDR3 protein is CASGQGSEKLFF. The DNA of the CDR3 is TGTGCCAGCGGCCAGGGAAGTGAAAAACTGTTTTTT.

This clone was detected many times. The V gene is TRBV7-2, the J gene TRBJ2-1, with 9 bases lining up with TRBD2. The CDR3 runs to 17 residues. Trimming removed 2 bases from V and 5 bases from J; junction bases left unmatched: 10. CDR1 is SGHTA and CDR2 is FQGNSA in the germline V gene. The CDR3: CASSLRFPSGDHNEQFF. Written as DNA, the CDR3 is TGTGCCAGCAGCTTAAGGTTCCCTAGCGGGGATCACAATGAGCAGTTCTTC.